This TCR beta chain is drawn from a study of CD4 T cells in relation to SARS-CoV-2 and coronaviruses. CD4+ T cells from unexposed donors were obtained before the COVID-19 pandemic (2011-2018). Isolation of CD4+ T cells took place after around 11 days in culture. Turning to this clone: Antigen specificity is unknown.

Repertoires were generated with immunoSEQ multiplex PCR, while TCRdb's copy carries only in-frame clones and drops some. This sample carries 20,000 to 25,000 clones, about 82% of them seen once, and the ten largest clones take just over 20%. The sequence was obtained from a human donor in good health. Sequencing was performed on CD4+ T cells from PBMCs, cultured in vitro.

This chain's CDR3 is CAISEDGSTLSNQPQHF. The CDR3, as DNA: TGTGCCATCAGTGAGGACGGATCAACGCTGAGCAATCAGCCCCAGCATTTT. The rearrangement links TRBV10-3 to TRBJ1-5; D not resolved. Germline CDR1 and CDR2: ENHRY and SYGVKD. Trimming took 2 bases from V and 1 from J, leaving 15 bases between them. This CDR3 comprises 17 residues.